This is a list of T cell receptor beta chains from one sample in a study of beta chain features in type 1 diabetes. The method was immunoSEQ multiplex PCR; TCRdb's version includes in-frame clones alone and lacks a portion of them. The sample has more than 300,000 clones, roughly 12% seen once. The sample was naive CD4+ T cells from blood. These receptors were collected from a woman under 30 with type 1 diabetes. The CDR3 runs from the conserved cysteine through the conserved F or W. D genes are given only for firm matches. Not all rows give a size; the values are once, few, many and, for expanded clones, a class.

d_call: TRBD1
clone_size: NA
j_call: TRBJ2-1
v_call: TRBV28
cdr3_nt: TGTGCCAGCAGTCCAACAGGGGGCGTGGATGAGCAGTTCTTC
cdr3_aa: CASSPTGGVDEQFF

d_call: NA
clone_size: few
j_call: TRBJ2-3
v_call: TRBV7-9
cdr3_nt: TGTGCCAGCAGCTTAGCGGGAGTCAGATTGTTCACAGATACGCAGTATTTT
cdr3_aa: CASSLAGVRLFTDTQYF

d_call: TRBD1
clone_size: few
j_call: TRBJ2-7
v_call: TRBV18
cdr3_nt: TGTGCCAGCTCACCCCCCGGGACAGCTGTTTCCTACGAGCAGTACTTC
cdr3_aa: CASSPPGTAVSYEQYF

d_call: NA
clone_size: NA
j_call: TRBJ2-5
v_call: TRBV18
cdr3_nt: TGTGCCAGCTCCCGGGGGTTTCAAGAGACCCAGTACTTC
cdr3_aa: CASSRGFQETQYF

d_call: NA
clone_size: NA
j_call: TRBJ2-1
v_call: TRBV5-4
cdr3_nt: TGTGCCAGCACCCGCTACGCCAACAATGAGCAGTTCTTC
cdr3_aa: CASTRYANNEQFF

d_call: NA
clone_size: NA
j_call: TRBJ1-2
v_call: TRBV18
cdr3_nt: TGTGCCAGCTCACCGCGAACCACCCAGGGGACGGGCAGCTATGGCTACACCTTC
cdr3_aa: CASSPRTTQGTGSYGYTF

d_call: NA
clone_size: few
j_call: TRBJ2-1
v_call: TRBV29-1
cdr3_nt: TGCAGCGTTATCCTAAGACAGTACAATGAGCAGTTCTTC
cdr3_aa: CSVILRQYNEQFF

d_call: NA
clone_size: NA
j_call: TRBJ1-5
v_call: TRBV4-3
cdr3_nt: TGCGCCAGCAGCCAAGATTGGGCAGTCAATCAGCCCCAGCATTTT
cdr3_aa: CASSQDWAVNQPQHF

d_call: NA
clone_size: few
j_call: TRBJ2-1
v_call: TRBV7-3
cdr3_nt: TGTGCCAGCAGTCCTTCACTGGGACTCATGAATGAGCAGTTCTTC
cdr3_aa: CASSPSLGLMNEQFF

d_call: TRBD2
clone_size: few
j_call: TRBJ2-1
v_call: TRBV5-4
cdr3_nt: TGTGCCAGCAGCTCCTACAGCGCGGGAGGAGAAATCGATGAGCAGTTCTTC
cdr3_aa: CASSSYSAGGEIDEQFF

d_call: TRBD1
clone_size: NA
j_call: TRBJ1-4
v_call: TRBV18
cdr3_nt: TGTGCCAGCTCACCACCGGGACAGAGTAATGAAAAACTGTTTTTT
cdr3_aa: CASSPPGQSNEKLFF

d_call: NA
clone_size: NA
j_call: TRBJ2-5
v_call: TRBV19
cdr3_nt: TGTGCCGCAGGAACAGGGATCCGTCGTGGGACCCAGTACTTC
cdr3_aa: CAAGTGIRRGTQYF

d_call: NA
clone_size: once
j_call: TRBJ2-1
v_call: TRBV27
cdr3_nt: TGTGCCAGCAGTTTACAGGCAGGGGTATGGAATGAGCAGTTCTTC
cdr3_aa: CASSLQAGVWNEQFF

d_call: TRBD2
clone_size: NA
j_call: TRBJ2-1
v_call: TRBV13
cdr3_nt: TGTGCCAGCAGCACCGGGACTAGGTACGAGCAGTTCTTC
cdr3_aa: CASSTGTRYEQFF

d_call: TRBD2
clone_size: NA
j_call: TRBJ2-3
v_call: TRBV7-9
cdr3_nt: TGTGCCAGCAGCTTAAATGCGGGGGGCCTCACAGATACGCAGTATTTT
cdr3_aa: CASSLNAGGLTDTQYF

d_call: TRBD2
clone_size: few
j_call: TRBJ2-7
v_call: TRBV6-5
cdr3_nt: TGTGCCAGCAGTTCGGCTAGCGGTACCTACGAGCAGTACTTC
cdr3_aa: CASSSASGTYEQYF

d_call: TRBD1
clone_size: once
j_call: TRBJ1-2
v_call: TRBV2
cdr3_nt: TGTGCCAGCAGTAGGGACAGGGGGTTGGGTGGCTACACCTTC
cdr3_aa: CASSRDRGLGGYTF

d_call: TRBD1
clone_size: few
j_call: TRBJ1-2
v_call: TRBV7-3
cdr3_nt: TGTGCCAGCAGCCCCCGGGACAGCTATGGCTACACCTTC
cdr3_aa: CASSPRDSYGYTF